The T cell receptor beta chain described here comes from a study of OX40 agonist ivuxolimab in advanced cancers. For the study at large: Those enrolled were around 87% male, with a mean age of around 57 years and ages from about 20 to 90.

The length of the CDR3 is 13 residues. Germline assignment: CDR1 WSHSY and CDR2 SAAADI. The germline V and J ends were trimmed by 0 bases and 5 bases, with 7 bases remaining between them. Sequenced by immunoSEQ multiplex PCR; TCRdb stores in-frame clones only, minus some. This sample yields 25,000 to 35,000 clones, of which roughly 82% are seen a single time; about a fifth belongs to the top ten. The chain has TRBV10-2 and TRBJ1-2, with D maybe TRBD1 (5 bases). The sequence derives from an adult with an advanced solid tumor such as melanoma, head and neck, liver or kidney cancer. The source was CD4+ or CD8+ T cells sorted from blood, collected in a trial of the OX40 agonist ivuxolimab. Written as DNA, the CDR3 is TGCGCCAGCAGTGAGTCACGGGGGTATGGCTACACCTTC. Encoded protein: CASSESRGYGYTF.